What follows are 20 T cell receptor beta chains derived from one specimen sequenced in a study of CD4+ T cells in melanoma. The protocol was immunoSEQ multiplex PCR, while the TCRdb copy is restricted to in-frame clones and leaves out a portion. Seen here are about 50,000 clones, roughly 89% observed once, and the top ten hold roughly 12%. The sequenced sample was peripheral blood. The receptors derive from a human donor with melanoma.

The V call is TRBV5-6, the J call TRBJ1-4, with D unresolved. Trimming left V 3 bases short and J 2 bases short, with 11 bases between. Germline lookup yields CDR1 SGHDT and CDR2 YYEEEE. The CDR3 consists of 15 residues. For the CDR3, the DNA is TGTGCCAGCAGCTCGGGCCAATGGACTAATGAAAAACTGTTTTTT. Protein product: CASSSGQWTNEKLFF.

This chain connects TRBV27 to TRBJ1-1, with TRBD1 identical over 8 bases. Germline CDR1 reads MNHEY; CDR2 reads SMNVEV (reference sequence). CDR3 size: 13 residues. After removal of 3 bases from V and 5 bases from J, the junction contained 2 bases not matched to a gene. Written as DNA, the CDR3 is TGTGCCAGCAGTTTTCAGGGGGCGACTGAAGCTTTCTTT. Its protein is CASSFQGATEAFF.

The CDR3 sequence: CASSLGAGGSNSPLHF. CDR3 coding DNA: TGTGCCAGCAGCTTGGGAGCAGGGGGCAGTAATTCACCCCTCCACTTT. The chain has TRBV7-9 and TRBJ1-6; 8 bases are shared with TRBD1. Germline loops: CDR1 SEHNR, CDR2 FQNEAQ (reference sequence). CDR3 length: 16 residues. Unmatched junction bases numbered 7, after V lost 3 bases and J lost 6 bases.

Comments on this clone: An end of the junction differs from the germline gene, which may be a read error. The chain has TRBV4-2 and TRBJ1-2, with D tentatively TRBD1 (5 bases). CDR1 LGHNA and CDR2 YNFKEQ come from the germline V gene. The CDR3 is made up of 14 amino acids. This CDR3 is CASSEDQDTRGYTF. CDR3 sequence (DNA): TGTGCCAGCAGCGAAGATCAGGACACCCGAGGCTACACCTTC.

The chain combines TRBV4-1 with TRBJ1-4; 12 nucleotides align to TRBD1. The germline V gene encodes CDR1 MGHRA and CDR2 YSYEKL. The V and J ends lost 1 base and 7 bases, in that order; junction bases with no gene match: 1. The CDR3 length is 15 residues. The CDR3 loop is CASSQGDRGPEKLFF. CDR3 bases: TGCGCCAGCAGCCAAGGGGACAGGGGGCCTGAAAAACTGTTTTTT.

This chain uses TRBV11-2 with TRBJ2-4, with D maybe TRBD1 (5 bases). Germline V lookup: CDR1 SGHAT, CDR2 FQNNGV. CDR3 length equals 15 residues. The V gene lost 1 base and the J gene lost 3 bases, with 10 bases spanning the gap. CDR3 protein: CASSLVGVDKNIQYF. The DNA of the CDR3 is TGTGCCAGCAGCTTAGTAGGGGTGGACAAAAACATTCAGTACTTC.

The chain joins TRBV15 to TRBJ2-7; 9 positions agree with TRBD1. The trim removed 3 bases at V and 3 bases at J, leaving 3 bases unmatched. The CDR3 consists of 14 residues. Germline CDR1 and CDR2: LNHNV and YYDKDF (reference sequence). The DNA for the CDR3 is TGTGCCACCAGCAGTATGGGACAGGGCTACGAGCAGTACTTC. Amino acids: CATSSMGQGYEQYF. The whole variable domain, filled in from reference TRBV15 and TRBJ2-7, reads DAMVIQNPRYQVTQFGKPVTLSCSQTLNHNVMYWYQQKSSQAPKLLFHYYDKDFNNEADTPDNFQSRRPNTSFCFLDIRSPGLGDTAMYLCATSSMGQGYEQYFGPGTRLTVT.

The chain links TRBV28 to TRBJ1-5; D remains ambiguous. Germline V gene sequence: CDR1 MDHEN, CDR2 SYDVKM. The CDR3 is made up of 13 amino acids. V lost 5 bases to trimming and J lost 7 bases, with 12 bases between them. CDR3: CASSKVGLQPQHF. For the CDR3, the DNA is TGTGCCAGCAGTAAAGTAGGGTTGCAGCCCCAGCATTTT.

J is TRBJ2-5 and V is TRBV2; D not resolved. From germline, CDR1 is SNHLY and CDR2 FYNNEI. The V gene lost 0 bases and the J gene lost 3 bases, with 11 bases spanning the gap. The length of the CDR3 is 15 residues. The chain's CDR3 is CASSEAQAVEETQYF. The CDR3 coding sequence is TGTGCCAGCAGTGAAGCGCAGGCTGTGGAAGAGACCCAGTACTTC.

The sample holds one count of this clone. The CDR3 DNA is TGTGCCAGCATGCGGGACAGGGGTATGGATAATTCACCCCTCCACTTT. Protein: CASMRDRGMDNSPLHF. The chain has TRBV2 and TRBJ1-6; 10 positions match TRBD1. The CDR3 totals 16 residues. Germline V gives CDR1 SNHLY, CDR2 FYNNEI. The V and J ends lost 7 bases and 5 bases, in that order; junction bases with no gene match: 8.

The rearrangement uses TRBV7-6 and TRBJ2-1; TRBD1 might be the D (5 bases). Trimming cost V 1 base and J 6 bases, with 13 bases left between them. Germline CDR1 SGHVS, CDR2 FNYEAQ. This CDR3 is 15 amino acids long. The CDR3 reads CASSLEGVSGNEQFF. DNA of the CDR3: TGTGCCAGCAGCTTAGAAGGGGTTTCTGGCAATGAGCAGTTCTTC.

V gene TRBV7-9 combines with J gene TRBJ2-7; D is unclear. V shed 5 bases and J shed 1 base, with 15 bases lying between them. The germline V gene encodes CDR1 SEHNR and CDR2 FQNEAQ (reference sequence). The CDR3 covers 15 residues. In DNA form, the CDR3 reads TGTGCCAGCAGCCACGACATGGGCGCTTCCTACGAGCAGTACTTC. Its translation is CASSHDMGASYEQYF.

With regard to this clone: One junction end disagrees with the germline gene, perhaps due to a read error. The rearrangement joins TRBV27 to TRBJ2-7; D not certain. The length of the CDR3 is 13 residues. Germline V gene lookup returns CDR1 MNHEY and CDR2 SMNVEV (reference sequence). CDR3 in amino acids: CASSMRNSCEQYF. CDR3 in DNA: TGTGCCAGCAGTATGAGGAATTCCTGCGAGCAGTACTTC.

V gene TRBV2 combines with J gene TRBJ2-1; TRBD2 matches 8 bases. The CDR3 contains 18 residues. Unmatched junction bases numbered 16, after V lost 0 bases and J lost 9 bases. The germline CDR1 and CDR2 sequences are SNHLY and FYNNEI. CDR3 region: CASSEADHTGGMYGEQFF. The CDR3 DNA sequence: TGTGCCAGCAGTGAAGCGGATCATACGGGGGGGATGTACGGTGAGCAGTTCTTC.

The DNA of the CDR3 is TGTGCCAGCCCGGTTGAAAGGGGTGTTCATGGCTACACCTTC. Translating gives CASPVERGVHGYTF. V gene TRBV6-4 combines with J gene TRBJ1-2; D perhaps matches TRBD1 (5 bases). Trimming took 8 bases from V and 6 from J, leaving 19 bases between them. CDR3 length equals 14 residues. Germline-derived CDR1 and CDR2 are MRHNA and SNTAGT.

V and J are TRBV6-5 and TRBJ2-3; 8 nucleotides align to TRBD2. The trim removed 7 bases at V and 2 bases at J, leaving 8 bases unmatched. Germline V gene lookup returns CDR1 MNHEY and CDR2 SVGAGI. The CDR3 totals 15 residues. The CDR3 nucleotides read TGTGCCAGCACCCTGAGCGGGGGCCTCACAGATACGCAGTATTTT. It codes for CASTLSGGLTDTQYF.

V and J are TRBV4-1 and TRBJ1-1; no definite D call. CDR1 and CDR2 (germline): MGHRA, YSYEKL. The CDR3 sequence is 16 residues long. The V end lost 0 bases, the J end lost 3 bases, and 14 bases lay between the germline ends. The CDR3 protein is CASSQDLVSQHTEAFF. CDR3 sequence (DNA): TGCGCCAGCAGCCAAGATCTTGTCAGTCAACACACTGAAGCTTTCTTT.

This sequence joins TRBV29-1 and TRBJ1-1, with a tentative D call TRBD1 (5 bases). This CDR3 region has 12 residues. Germline assignment: CDR1 SQVTM and CDR2 ANQGSEA. Trimming cost V 4 bases and J 6 bases, with 12 bases left between them. As DNA, the CDR3 is TGCAGCGTTGTGGACATTTCAGCTGAAGCTTTCTTT. It translates to CSVVDISAEAFF.

J is TRBJ1-2 and V is TRBV5-5; tentative D call: TRBD1 (5 bases). Per the germline V gene, CDR1 is SGHKS and CDR2 is YYEKEE (reference sequence). The V end lost 1 base, the J end lost 6 bases, and 10 bases lay between the germline ends. The CDR3 has 13 residues. DNA for the CDR3: TGTGCCAGCAGCTTGCCAGGGATTGATGGCTACACCTTC. This gives the protein CASSLPGIDGYTF.

The rearrangement joins TRBV30 to TRBJ2-2; no firm D call. Germline CDR1 GTSNPN, CDR2 SVGIG (reference sequence). Trimming cost V 2 bases and J 1 base, with 14 bases left between them. The CDR3 is made up of 16 amino acids. DNA of the CDR3: TGTGCCTGGAGTATGCTCGTTGGGAAGAACACCGGGGAGCTGTTTTTT. Translating it yields CAWSMLVGKNTGELFF.